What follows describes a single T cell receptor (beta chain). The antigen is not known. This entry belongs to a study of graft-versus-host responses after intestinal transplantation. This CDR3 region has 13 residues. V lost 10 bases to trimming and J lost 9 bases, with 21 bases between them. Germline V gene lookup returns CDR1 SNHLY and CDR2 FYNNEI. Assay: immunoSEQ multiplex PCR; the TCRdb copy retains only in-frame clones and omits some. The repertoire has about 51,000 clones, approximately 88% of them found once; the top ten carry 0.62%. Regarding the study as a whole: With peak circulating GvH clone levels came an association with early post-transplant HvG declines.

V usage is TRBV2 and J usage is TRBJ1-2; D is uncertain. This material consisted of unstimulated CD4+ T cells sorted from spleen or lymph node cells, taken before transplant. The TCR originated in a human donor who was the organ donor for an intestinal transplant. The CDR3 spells CANSREAKESYTF. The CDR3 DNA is TGTGCCAACTCACGGGAGGCGAAAGAGAGCTACACCTTC.